This T cell receptor (beta chain) was captured in a study of blood T cell repertoires in COVID-19. V lost 6 bases to trimming and J lost 4 bases, with 13 bases between them. The CDR3 has 14 residues. CDR1 and CDR2 (germline): SGHTA, FQGTGA. TCRdb's table, derived via immunoSEQ multiplex PCR, lists solely in-frame clones and lacks some. The table records approximately 200,000 clones, roughly 94% of them present only once. The sequenced sample consisted of peripheral blood. The chain employs TRBV7-3 and TRBJ2-1, with a weak D call TRBD2 (5 bases). The sequence was collected from a young man with COVID-19, enrolled during active disease. The CDR3 coding sequence is TGTGCCAGCAGTCCAAGCCGGGGTTACAATGAGCAGTTCTTC. Amino acids: CASSPSRGYNEQFF.